This TCR beta chain was captured in a study of shared clonotypes between healthy human individuals. Study as a whole: Used for every donor were three CD4 naive, three CD4 memory, two CD8 naive and one CD8 memory plate.

General observations from the study: Clonotypes which were not shared had lower generation probabilities than clonotypes that all four donors shared. Since donors were few, the genetic and exposure-history diversity represented was limited.

The table lists this clone with a few counts. The antigen remains unidentified. The V and J ends lost 7 bases and 7 bases, in that order; junction bases with no gene match: 14. The CDR3 has 16 residues. The germline V gene encodes CDR1 MDHEN and CDR2 SYDVKM. TCRdb's table, derived via immunoSEQ multiplex PCR, lists solely in-frame clones and lacks some. The table shows about 1 million clones, with around four fifths occurring only once. This TCR derives from a man aged 18 to 35 in good health. The genes are TRBV28 and TRBJ1-4, with 8 nucleotides matching TRBD1. The sequencing input was memory CD4+ T cells sorted from blood. The sample's subset: CD45RA-negative fraction. The CDR3 sequence is CASTRSLRGRSEKLFF. As DNA, the CDR3 is TGTGCCAGCACCCGCTCGCTCAGGGGGCGGAGTGAAAAACTGTTTTTT.